This T cell receptor (beta chain) is drawn from a study of blood T cell repertoires in COVID-19. Study-wide background: Acute-phase and convalescent COVID-19 samples originated in the United States, Italy and Spain. The cDNA or gDNA used as material had been derived from T cells, B-cell-depleted T cells, or PBMCs.

Per the original data handling: Amplification from reference gene primers served as the basis for estimated nucleated cell counts. Libraries were prepared by immunoSEQ multiplex PCR; TCRdb keeps only in-frame clonotypes and omits some of them. V and J calls and clone size are those listed in that table; D and trimming were worked out from the DNA. The data hold 52,000 or so clones, with almost 85% observed a single time. V was cut by 6 bases and J by 1 base, with 9 bases left in between. Germline values: CDR1 MNHEY, CDR2 SMNVEV (reference sequence). The CDR3 is 14 amino acids. This chain links TRBV27 with TRBJ2-2; D not certain. What was sequenced was peripheral blood. The receptor was isolated from a human donor in a cohort sampled during active COVID-19. The CDR3 nucleotides read TGTGCCAGCAGCCCAGACTGGAACACCGGGGAGCTGTTTTTT. Protein product: CASSPDWNTGELFF.